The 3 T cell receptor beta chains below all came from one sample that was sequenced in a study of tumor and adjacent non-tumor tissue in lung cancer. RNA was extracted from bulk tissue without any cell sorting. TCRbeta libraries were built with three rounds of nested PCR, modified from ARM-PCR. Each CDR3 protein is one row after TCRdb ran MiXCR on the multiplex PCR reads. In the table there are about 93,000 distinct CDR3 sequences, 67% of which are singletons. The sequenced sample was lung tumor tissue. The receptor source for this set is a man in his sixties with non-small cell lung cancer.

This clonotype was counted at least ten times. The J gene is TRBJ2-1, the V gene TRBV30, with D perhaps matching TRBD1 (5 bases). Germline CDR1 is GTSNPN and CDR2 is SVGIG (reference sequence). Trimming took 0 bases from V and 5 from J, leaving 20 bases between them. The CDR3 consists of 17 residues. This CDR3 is CAWSVLGHPSANNEQFF. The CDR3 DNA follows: TGTGCCTGGAGTGTTTTAGGACATCCATCCGCAAACAATGAGCAGTTCTTC.

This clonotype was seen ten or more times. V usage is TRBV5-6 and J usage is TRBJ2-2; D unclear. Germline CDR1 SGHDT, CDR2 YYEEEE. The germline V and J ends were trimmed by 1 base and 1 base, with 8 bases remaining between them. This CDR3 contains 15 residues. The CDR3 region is CASSLPVQNTGELFF. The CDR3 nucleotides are TGTGCCAGCAGCTTGCCCGTACAGAACACCGGGGAGCTGTTTTTT.

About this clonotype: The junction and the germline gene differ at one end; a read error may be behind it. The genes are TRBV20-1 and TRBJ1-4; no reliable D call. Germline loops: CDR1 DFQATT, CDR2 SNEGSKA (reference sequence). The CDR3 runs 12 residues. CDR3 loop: CSVPDPNEKRFF. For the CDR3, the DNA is TGCAGTGTGCCAGACCCAAATGAAAAACGGTTTTTT.